This TCR beta chain was obtained from a study of human T cells and chemical hapten exposure. Time point meaning: patch test 2, 6 weeks after DPC sensitization. Regarding treatment: therapeutic diphenylcyclopropenone sensitization with weekly scalp DPC. Worth noting for this clonotype: The antigen is not known.

The CDR3 covers 19 residues. The J segment lost 0 bases and the V segment lost 2 bases, leaving 12 bases of the junction unmatched. Germline lookup yields CDR1 ENHRY and CDR2 SYGVKD. Study-level results: TCRs at a frequency above 1 in 1000 stayed unchanged with DPC sensitization.

Using its own MiXCR run on the RACE reads, TCRdb lists one record per CDR3 protein. The repertoire consists of under 75,000 distinct CDR3 sequences, with 8.5% occurring once and the leading ten covering about 3%. The sequenced sample was whole blood, obtained in connection with sensitization to the hapten diphenylcyclopropenone (DPC). The chain is built from TRBV10-3 and TRBJ2-3, with 9 bases matching TRBD2. This sequence was found in a woman aged 50 to 65 with alopecia areata. Some clones in this sample may be carry-over from other donors' samples. This CDR3 is CAISELWVASGASTDTQYF. The CDR3 bases are TGTGCCATCAGTGAGCTGTGGGTGGCTAGCGGGGCGAGCACAGATACGCAGTATTTT.